This T cell receptor (beta chain) was identified in a study of identical twins. Points from the study as a whole: Twin pairs' shared out-of-frame alpha sequences were enriched in low generation probability. Invariant cells of the MAIT and iNKT types might have partly distorted the zero-insertion analyses.

TCRdb analysed the 5' RACE reads with MiXCR anew, one entry per CDR3 protein. Here the sample spans roughly 290,000 distinct CDR3 sequences, approximately 8.5% being singletons. There are many counts of this clonotype. Its antigen is still unknown. Germline CDR1 is MNHNS and CDR2 is SASEGT. This CDR3 is built from 13 residues. V was shortened by 6 bases and J by 4 bases, with 10 bases between the two germline ends. The sample was also linked to a second study, of yellow fever vaccine responses in identical twins.

Source material: memory (CD45RO+) T cells sorted from blood. The gene calls are TRBV6-1 and TRBJ1-3, with D perhaps TRBD1 (5 bases). This clonotype was sampled from a woman under 30 in good health. CDR3 DNA sequence: TGTGCCAGCAGCAGGGACTCGGGAAACACCATATATTTT. This codes for CASSRDSGNTIYF.